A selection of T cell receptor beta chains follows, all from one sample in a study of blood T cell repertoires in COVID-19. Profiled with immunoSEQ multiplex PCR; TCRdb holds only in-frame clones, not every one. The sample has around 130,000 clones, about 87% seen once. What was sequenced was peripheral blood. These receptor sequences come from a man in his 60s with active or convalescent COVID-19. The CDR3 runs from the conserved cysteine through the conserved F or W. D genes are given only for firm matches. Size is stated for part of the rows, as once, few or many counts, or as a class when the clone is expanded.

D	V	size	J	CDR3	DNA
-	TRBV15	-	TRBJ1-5	CAAGTVERNQPQHF	TGTGCCGCAGGTACAGTTGAGCGCAATCAGCCCCAGCATTTT
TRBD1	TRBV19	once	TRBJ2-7	CASRPDRGTYEQYF	TGTGCCAGTAGACCAGACAGGGGTACCTACGAGCAGTACTTC
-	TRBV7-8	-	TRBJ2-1	CASTPRQGYNEQFF	TGTGCCAGCACCCCCCGGCAGGGATACAATGAGCAGTTCTTC
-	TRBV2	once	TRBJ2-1	CASSDNEIEDNEQFF	TGTGCCAGCAGTGACAATGAAATTGAGGACAATGAGCAGTTCTTC
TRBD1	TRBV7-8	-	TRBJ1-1	CASSLKGAQGSHTEAFF	TGTGCCAGCAGCTTAAAGGGGGCCCAGGGTTCTCACACTGAAGCTTTCTTT
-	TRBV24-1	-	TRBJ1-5	CATSDDDTPVDQPQHF	TGTGCCACCAGTGACGATGACACCCCCGTAGATCAGCCCCAGCATTTT
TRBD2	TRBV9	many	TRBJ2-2	CASSVARAGGHTGELFF	TGTGCCAGCAGCGTAGCTAGGGCGGGAGGGCACACCGGGGAGCTGTTTTTT
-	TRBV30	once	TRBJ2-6	CAWRGGSGANVLTF	TGTGCCTGGAGAGGAGGGTCTGGGGCCAACGTCCTGACTTTC
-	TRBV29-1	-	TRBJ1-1	CRAGGGARMNTEAFF	TGCAGAGCCGGTGGGGGGGCACGGATGAACACTGAAGCTTTCTTT
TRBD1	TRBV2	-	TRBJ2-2	CASSEQGTGTWELFF	TGTGCCAGCAGTGAACAAGGGACAGGGACTTGGGAGCTGTTTTTT
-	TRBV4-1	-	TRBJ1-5	CASSLRPWAGNQPQHF	TGCGCCAGCAGCCTCCGACCCTGGGCAGGCAATCAGCCCCAGCATTTT
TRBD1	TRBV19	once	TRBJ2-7	CASSIRDRRYEQYF	TGTGCCAGTAGTATCAGGGACAGGCGTTACGAGCAGTACTTC
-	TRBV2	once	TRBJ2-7	CASSLAPYEQYF	TGTGCCAGCAGTTTAGCTCCCTACGAGCAGTACTTC
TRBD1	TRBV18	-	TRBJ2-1	CASSPRTGYNEQFF	TGTGCCAGCTCACCTCGGACAGGTTACAATGAGCAGTTCTTC
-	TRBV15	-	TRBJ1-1	CATSRPRVGGNTEAFF	TGTGCCACCAGCAGACCCCGTGTGGGGGGGAACACTGAAGCTTTCTTT
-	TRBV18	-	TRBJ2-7	CASSPTRLNSYEQYF	TGTGCCAGCTCACCGACTAGGCTCAACTCCTACGAGCAGTACTTC